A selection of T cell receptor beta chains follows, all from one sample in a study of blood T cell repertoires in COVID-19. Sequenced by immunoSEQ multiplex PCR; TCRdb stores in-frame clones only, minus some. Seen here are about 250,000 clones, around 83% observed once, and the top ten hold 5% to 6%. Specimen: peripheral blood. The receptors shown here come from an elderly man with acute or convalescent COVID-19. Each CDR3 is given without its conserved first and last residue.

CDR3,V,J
ASSFLQGSGNEQF,TRBV5-1,TRBJ2-1
ASSPGGATNEKLF,TRBV18,TRBJ1-4
AWSGYGGGQQF,TRBV30,TRBJ2-1
ASSVAGELYGYT,TRBV25-1,TRBJ1-2
ASSTPGFEQY,TRBV19,TRBJ2-7
ASSPGTGGEQY,TRBV19,TRBJ2-7
ASSLTSGRNFYNEQF,TRBV11-2,TRBJ2-1
SARRADTQY,TRBV20-1,TRBJ2-3
ASRTSGRTDTQY,TRBV19,TRBJ2-3
ASSQVIHGAGELF,TRBV3-1/TRBV3-2,TRBJ2-2
ASSVNRLSSYEQY,TRBV5-4,TRBJ2-7
ASSSVVLANEQF,TRBV5-1,TRBJ2-1
ASLPGQMNTEAF,TRBV7-2,TRBJ1-1
ASSPNFNTEAF,TRBV18,TRBJ1-1
ASTGQGPEKLF,TRBV28,TRBJ1-4
ASSSGTSVGDTQY,TRBV2,TRBJ2-3
ASSMGLATNTGELF,TRBV7-9,TRBJ2-2
ASSPRQVDAQY,TRBV18,TRBJ2-5
ASKGNARARTDTQY,TRBV28,TRBJ2-3
ASSFGLAGTYEQY,TRBV7-2,TRBJ2-7
SNQGSGGETQY,TRBV29-1,TRBJ2-5
ASAHSGATDTQY,TRBV10-1,TRBJ2-3
ASSLAAGGETQY,TRBV5-1,TRBJ2-5
ASSSMSYNEQF,TRBV7-2,TRBJ2-1
ASSFYSAYSYEQY,TRBV5-4,TRBJ2-7
ASSPGGAGTSAADTQY,TRBV7-9,TRBJ2-3
ASSPGTTSSYEQY,TRBV5-1,TRBJ2-7
ASSTTGGPVGEQY,TRBV28,TRBJ2-7
ASSYSSLAGGTYNEQF,TRBV6-2/TRBV6-3,TRBJ2-1
ASSYSTTPGYYT,TRBV6-2/TRBV6-3,TRBJ1-2